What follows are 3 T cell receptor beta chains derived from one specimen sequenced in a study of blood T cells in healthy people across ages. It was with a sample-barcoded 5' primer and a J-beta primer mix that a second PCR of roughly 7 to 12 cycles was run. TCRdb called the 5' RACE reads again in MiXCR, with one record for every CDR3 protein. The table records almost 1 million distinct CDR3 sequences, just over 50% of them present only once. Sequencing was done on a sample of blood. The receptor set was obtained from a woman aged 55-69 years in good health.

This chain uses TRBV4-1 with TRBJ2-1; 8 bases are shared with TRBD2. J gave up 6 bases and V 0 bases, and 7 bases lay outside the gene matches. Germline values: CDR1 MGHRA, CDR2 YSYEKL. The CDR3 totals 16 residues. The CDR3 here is CASSQDGGLVPNEQFF. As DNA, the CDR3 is TGCGCCAGCAGCCAAGATGGGGGACTAGTCCCCAATGAGCAGTTCTTC.

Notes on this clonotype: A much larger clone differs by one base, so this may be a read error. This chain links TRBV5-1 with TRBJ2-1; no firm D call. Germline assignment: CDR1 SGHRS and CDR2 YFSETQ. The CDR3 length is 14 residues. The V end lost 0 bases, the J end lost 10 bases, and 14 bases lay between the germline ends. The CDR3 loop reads CASSLDTVAYEQFF. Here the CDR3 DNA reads TGCGCCAGCAGCTTGGATACGGTGGCCTACGAGCAGTTCTTC.

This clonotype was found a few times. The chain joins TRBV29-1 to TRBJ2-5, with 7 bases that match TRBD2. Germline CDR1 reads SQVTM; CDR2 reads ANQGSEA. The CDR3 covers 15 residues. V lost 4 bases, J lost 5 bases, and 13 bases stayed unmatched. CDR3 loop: CSVGTRGEILETQYF. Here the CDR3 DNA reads TGCAGCGTTGGAACCCGGGGGGAGATTCTGGAGACCCAGTACTTC. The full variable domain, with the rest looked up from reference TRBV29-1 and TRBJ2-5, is SAVISQKPSRDICQRGTSLTIQCQVDSQVTMMFWYRQQPGQSLTLIATANQGSEATYESGFVIDKFPISRPNLTFSTLTVSNMSPEDSSIYLCSVGTRGEILETQYFGPGTRLLVL.